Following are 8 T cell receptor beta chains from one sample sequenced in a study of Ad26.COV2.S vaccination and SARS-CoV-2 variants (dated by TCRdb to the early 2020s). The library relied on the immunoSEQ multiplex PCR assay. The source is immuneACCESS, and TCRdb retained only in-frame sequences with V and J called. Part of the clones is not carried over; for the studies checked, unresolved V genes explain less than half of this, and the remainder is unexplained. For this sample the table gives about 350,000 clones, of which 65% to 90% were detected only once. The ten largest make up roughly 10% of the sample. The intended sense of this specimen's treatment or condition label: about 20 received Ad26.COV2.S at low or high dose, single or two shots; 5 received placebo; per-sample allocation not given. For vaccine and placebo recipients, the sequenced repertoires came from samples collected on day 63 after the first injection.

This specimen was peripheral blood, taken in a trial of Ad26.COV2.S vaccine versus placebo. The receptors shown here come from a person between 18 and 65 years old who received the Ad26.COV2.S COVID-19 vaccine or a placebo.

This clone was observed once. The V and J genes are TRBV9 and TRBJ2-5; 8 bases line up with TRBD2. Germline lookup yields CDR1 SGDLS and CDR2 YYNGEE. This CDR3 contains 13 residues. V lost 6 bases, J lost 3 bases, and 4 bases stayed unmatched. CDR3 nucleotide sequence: TGTGCCAGCACACCGGGAGGGAAAGAGACCCAGTACTTC. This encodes CASTPGGKETQYF.

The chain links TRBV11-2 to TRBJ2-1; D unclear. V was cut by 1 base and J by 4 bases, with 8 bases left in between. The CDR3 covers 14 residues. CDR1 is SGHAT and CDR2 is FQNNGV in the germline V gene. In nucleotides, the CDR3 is TGTGCCAGCAGCTTAGCCAGTGGGTACAATGAGCAGTTCTTC. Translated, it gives CASSLASGYNEQFF.

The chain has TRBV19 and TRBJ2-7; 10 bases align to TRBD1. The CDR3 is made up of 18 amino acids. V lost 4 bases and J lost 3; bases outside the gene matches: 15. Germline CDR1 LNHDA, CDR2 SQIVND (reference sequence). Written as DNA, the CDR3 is TGTGCCAGTAGTAAGGGCCCGTACCGGGACAGGGGCGGCTACGAGCAGTACTTC. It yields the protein CASSKGPYRDRGGYEQYF.

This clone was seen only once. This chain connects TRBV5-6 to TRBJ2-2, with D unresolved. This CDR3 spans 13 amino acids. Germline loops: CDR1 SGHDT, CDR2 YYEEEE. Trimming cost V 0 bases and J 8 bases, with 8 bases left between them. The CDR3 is CASSLAGGGELFF. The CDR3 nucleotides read TGTGCCAGCAGCTTGGCAGGTGGTGGGGAGCTGTTTTTT.

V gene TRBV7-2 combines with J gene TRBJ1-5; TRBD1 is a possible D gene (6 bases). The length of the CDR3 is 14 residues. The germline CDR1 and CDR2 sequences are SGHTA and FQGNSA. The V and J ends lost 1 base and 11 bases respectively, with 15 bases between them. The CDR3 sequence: CASSLVGGPRAQHF. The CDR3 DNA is TGTGCCAGCAGCTTAGTGGGGGGGCCCCGGGCCCAGCATTTT.

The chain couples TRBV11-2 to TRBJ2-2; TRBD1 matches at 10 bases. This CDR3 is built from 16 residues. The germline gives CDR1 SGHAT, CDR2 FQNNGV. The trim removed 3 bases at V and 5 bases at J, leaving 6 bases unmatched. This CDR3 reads CASSLNQDRGTGELFF. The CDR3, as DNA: TGTGCCAGCAGCTTGAACCAGGACAGGGGGACCGGGGAGCTGTTTTTT.

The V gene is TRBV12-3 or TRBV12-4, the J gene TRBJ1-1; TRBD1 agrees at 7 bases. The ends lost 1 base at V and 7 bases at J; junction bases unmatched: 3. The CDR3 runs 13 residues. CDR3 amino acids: CASSLGTGGEAFF. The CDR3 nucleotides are TGTGCCAGCAGTTTAGGGACAGGAGGTGAAGCTTTCTTT.

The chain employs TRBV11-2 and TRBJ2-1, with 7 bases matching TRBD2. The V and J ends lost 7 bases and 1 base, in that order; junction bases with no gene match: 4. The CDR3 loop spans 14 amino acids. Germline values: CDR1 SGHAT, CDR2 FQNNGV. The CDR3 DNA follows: TGTGCCAGCACATCTAGCGGATCCTACAATGAGCAGTTCTTC. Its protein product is CASTSSGSYNEQFF.